This is a list of T cell receptor beta chains from one sample in a study of chemoradiotherapy in HPV16-positive cancers. Repertoires were generated with immunoSEQ multiplex PCR, while TCRdb's copy carries only in-frame clones and drops some. The sample contains under 15,000 clones, around 80% of which appear only once. Collection of the sample occurred from a patient who underwent chemoradiotherapy. Every receptor here comes from a human donor with HPV-associated anogenital cancer. Both conserved end residues are part of each CDR3. The D gene is left open where the match is weak. For some rows the clone size is stated as once, few or many, or as a class when expanded; others skip it.

v_call	j_call	d_call	clone_size	cdr3_aa	cdr3_nt
TRBV5-6	TRBJ1-3	.	.	CASTRWVAGNTIYF	TGTGCCAGCACCCGATGGGTGGCCGGCAACACCATATATTTT
TRBV29-1	TRBJ2-7	TRBD1	.	CSAGTGTGTPYEQYF	TGCAGCGCTGGCACCGGGACAGGCACACCCTACGAGCAGTACTTC
TRBV7-2	TRBJ1-2	.	.	CASSLSTGFSYGYTF	TGTGCCAGCAGCTTATCAACGGGATTCAGCTATGGCTACACCTTC
TRBV19	TRBJ1-3	.	.	CASSIEGSVRNTIYF	TGTGCCAGTAGTATAGAGGGCTCAGTTCGAAACACCATATATTTT
TRBV10-3	TRBJ1-2	.	.	CAISERAGGQNYGYTF	TGTGCCATCAGTGAGAGGGCCGGCGGGCAGAACTATGGCTACACCTTC
TRBV9	TRBJ1-1	.	.	CASTRDGGDTEAFF	TGTGCCAGCACTCGGGATGGGGGGGACACTGAAGCTTTCTTT
TRBV28	TRBJ1-5	.	.	CASSWGGARGNQPQHF	TGTGCCAGCAGTTGGGGGGGGGCGCGGGGAAATCAGCCCCAGCATTTT
TRBV11-2	TRBJ1-6	TRBD1	.	CASRDRDNSPLHF	TGTGCCAGTCGGGACAGGGATAATTCACCCCTCCACTTT
TRBV4-2	TRBJ1-2	.	.	CASSSDVVGDGYTF	TGTGCCAGCAGCTCCGATGTGGTGGGGGATGGCTACACCTTC
TRBV6-5	TRBJ2-1	TRBD2	.	CASSRTSGGSHEQFF	TGTGCCAGCAGCAGGACTAGCGGGGGGAGTCATGAGCAGTTCTTC
TRBV7-6	TRBJ1-4	.	.	CASSLRWAENEKLFF	TGTGCCAGCAGCTTAAGGTGGGCTGAGAATGAAAAACTGTTTTTT
TRBV7-2	TRBJ1-2	.	few	CASSLLGYGYTF	TGTGCCAGCAGCTTGTTAGGCTATGGCTACACCTTC
TRBV6-6	TRBJ1-6	.	few	CATDRGESNSPLHF	TGTGCCACCGACAGAGGGGAGTCAAATTCACCCCTCCACTTT
TRBV4-2	TRBJ2-3	TRBD2	few	CASSLYPPGRGGAQDTQYF	TGTGCCAGCAGCCTCTATCCCCCCGGGCGCGGGGGGGCCCAAGATACGCAGTATTTT
TRBV5-8	TRBJ1-5	.	.	CASSRGAAYSNQPQHF	TGTGCCAGCTCCCGGGGGGCAGCCTATAGCAATCAGCCCCAGCATTTT
TRBV15	TRBJ1-6	.	few	CATSGRDDSSSPLHF	TGTGCCACCAGCGGACGGGACGATAGTAGTTCACCCCTCCACTTT
TRBV11-3	TRBJ2-1	TRBD2	.	CASSTPSLAGGMFYNEQFF	TGTGCCAGCAGCACCCCGTCACTAGCGGGGGGTATGTTTTACAATGAGCAGTTCTTC
TRBV11-2	TRBJ1-1	TRBD1	.	CASSWGQGGPEAFF	TGTGCCAGCAGCTGGGGGCAGGGGGGCCCTGAAGCTTTCTTT
TRBV7-3	TRBJ2-1	.	.	CASSASRDNEQFF	TGTGCCAGCAGCGCCAGCAGGGACAATGAGCAGTTCTTC
TRBV11-2	TRBJ1-1	.	.	CASSLYGNTEAFF	TGTGCCAGCAGCTTATACGGGAACACTGAAGCTTTCTTT
TRBV7-2	TRBJ1-1	.	.	CASSLTLPGTEAFF	TGTGCCAGCAGCTTAACTCTCCCGGGGACTGAAGCTTTCTTT
TRBV18	TRBJ1-1	TRBD1	.	CASSGQGAPTEAFF	TGTGCCAGCTCGGGACAGGGGGCCCCCACTGAAGCTTTCTTT
TRBV23-1	TRBJ1-4	TRBD1	.	CASSQTGGNEKLFF	TGCGCCAGCAGTCAGACAGGGGGGAATGAAAAACTGTTTTTT
TRBV2	TRBJ2-7	.	.	CATYRGQFYEQYF	TGTGCCACCTATCGGGGGCAGTTCTACGAGCAGTACTTC
TRBV14	TRBJ2-3	.	.	CASSPMYTDTQYF	TGTGCCAGCAGCCCCATGTACACAGATACGCAGTATTTT
TRBV28	TRBJ1-2	TRBD1	once	CASSSSRTGNGYTF	TGTGCCAGCAGTTCGTCCCGGACAGGGAATGGCTACACCTTC
TRBV15	TRBJ2-7	.	once	CATSPVERVYEQYF	TGTGCCACCAGCCCCGTAGAGAGGGTCTACGAGCAGTACTTC
TRBV12-5	TRBJ1-1	.	.	CASGLGTYEAFF	TGTGCTAGTGGTTTGGGGACGTATGAAGCTTTCTTT
TRBV7-9	TRBJ1-1	.	few	CASSPRGVNTEAFF	TGTGCCAGCAGCCCCCGGGGGGTAAACACTGAAGCTTTCTTT
TRBV28	TRBJ2-6	.	.	CASSLVQGRSGANVLTF	TGTGCCAGCAGTTTAGTCCAGGGGAGATCTGGGGCCAACGTCCTGACTTTC
TRBV5-4	TRBJ2-1	TRBD2	.	CASSLRGSGGAGYNEQFF	TGTGCCAGCAGCTTGAGGGGTAGCGGGGGGGCCGGATACAATGAGCAGTTCTTC
TRBV12-5	TRBJ2-6	TRBD1	.	CASGRGQGGSGANVLTF	TGTGCTAGTGGCCGGGGACAGGGCGGCTCTGGGGCCAACGTCCTGACTTTC
TRBV6-5	TRBJ1-3	TRBD1	.	CASSYSGQGTGNTIYF	TGTGCCAGCAGTTACTCTGGACAGGGAACTGGAAACACCATATATTTT
TRBV15	TRBJ1-5	.	.	CATSREGGGQPQHF	TGTGCCACCAGCAGAGAGGGGGGGGGTCAGCCCCAGCATTTT
TRBV10-3	TRBJ1-1	TRBD1	once	CAIRDRGNTEAFF	TGTGCCATTCGGGACAGGGGTAACACTGAAGCTTTCTTT
TRBV19	TRBJ1-4	TRBD1	.	CASSFQTGGEEKLFF	TGTGCCAGTAGTTTCCAGACAGGGGGCGAGGAAAAACTGTTTTTT
TRBV9	TRBJ1-2	.	.	CASSPPTGATYTF	TGTGCCAGCAGCCCACCAACCGGGGCCACCTACACCTTC
TRBV7-3	TRBJ1-1	TRBD1	.	CASSTGTGDAFF	TGTGCCAGCAGCACAGGGACAGGAGACGCTTTCTTT
TRBV19	TRBJ2-5	.	.	CAFHRQETQYF	TGTGCCTTCCATCGGCAGGAGACCCAGTACTTC
TRBV27	TRBJ1-6	TRBD1	.	CASSLVTGGGSPLHF	TGTGCCAGCAGTTTAGTGACAGGGGGCGGCTCACCCCTCCACTTT
TRBV18	TRBJ1-6	.	once	CVSSPQKDNSPLHF	TGTGTCAGCTCACCACAGAAGGATAATTCACCCCTCCACTTT
TRBV7-2	TRBJ1-2	TRBD1	.	CASSSAGTGTGYTF	TGTGCCAGCAGCTCCGCCGGGACAGGGACTGGCTACACCTTC
TRBV4-3	TRBJ2-3	.	.	CASSQDFSFADTQYF	TGCGCCAGCAGCCAAGATTTTAGTTTTGCAGATACGCAGTATTTT
TRBV7-9	TRBJ2-2	.	.	CASSLVIGGNTGELFF	TGTGCCAGCAGCTTAGTGATTGGGGGGAACACCGGGGAGCTGTTTTTT
TRBV5-1	TRBJ1-4	TRBD1	.	CASSVGTGMGEKLFF	TGCGCCAGCAGCGTAGGGACAGGGATGGGTGAAAAACTGTTTTTT
TRBV28	TRBJ1-2	.	.	CASSRSDGVYGYTF	TGTGCCAGCAGTCGATCGGACGGAGTTTATGGCTACACCTTC
TRBV7-9	TRBJ2-3	TRBD2	.	CASSLGASGADTQYF	TGTGCCAGCAGCTTAGGGGCTAGCGGCGCAGATACGCAGTATTTT
TRBV25-1	TRBJ1-1	.	once	CASSESSSPEAFF	TGTGCCAGCAGTGAATCCTCAAGCCCTGAAGCTTTCTTT
TRBV27	TRBJ2-3	.	few	CASRGGSRGADTQYF	TGTGCCAGCAGGGGTGGTAGCAGGGGGGCAGATACGCAGTATTTT
TRBV12-5	TRBJ2-2	.	.	CASGLVKGANTGELFF	TGTGCTAGTGGTTTGGTAAAAGGGGCGAACACCGGGGAGCTGTTTTTT